The entry that follows covers one TCR beta chain sequence. Only in-frame clones appear in the TCRdb table, and some are missing; sequencing was by immunoSEQ multiplex PCR. Among roughly 39,000 clones listed, approximately 90% were seen once. The CDR3 is made up of 16 amino acids. V was shortened by 2 bases and J by 4 bases, with 12 bases between the two germline ends. Germline CDR1 is SNHLY and CDR2 is FYNNEI. These data are taken from a study of control samples from healthy donors and cancer patients. The sequenced material came from blood. The source of this sequence is a woman in her forties or fifties in good health. This chain uses TRBV2 with TRBJ2-6; D is undetermined. CDR3 sequence: CASSEFRTTGANVLTF. For the CDR3, the DNA is TGTGCCAGCAGTGAATTTCGGACCACCGGGGCCAACGTCCTGACTTTC. The full variable domain, with the rest looked up from reference TRBV2 and TRBJ2-6, is EPEVTQTPSHQVTQMGQEVILRCVPISNHLYFYWYRQILGQKVEFLVSFYNNEISEKSEIFDDQFSVERPDGSNFTLKIRSTKLEDSAMYFCASSEFRTTGANVLTFGAGSRLTVL.